The clone carrying this TCR beta chain appeared a few times. This entry belongs to a study of human T cells and chemical hapten exposure. TCRdb reprocessed the RACE reads via MiXCR and lists one record per CDR3 protein. The repertoire holds 150,000 to 200,000 distinct CDR3 sequences, with about 27% as singletons. Stated time point: patch test 3, about 24 weeks after DPC sensitization. Treatment indicated: therapeutic diphenylcyclopropenone sensitization with weekly scalp DPC. After removal of 1 base from V and 7 bases from J, the junction contained 4 bases not matched to a gene. The CDR3 consists of 15 residues. In germline, CDR1 is SGHRS, CDR2 YFSETQ.

This TCR came from a woman aged 18-29 years with alopecia areata. Some clones in this sample may be carry-over from other donors' samples. The source was whole blood, collected in connection with sensitization to the hapten diphenylcyclopropenone (DPC). The rearrangement links TRBV5-1 to TRBJ1-4; 10 bases align to TRBD1. The CDR3 bases are TGCGCCAGCAGCTTGCTCGACAGGGGGCGTGAAAAACTGTTTTTT. It is translated as CASSLLDRGREKLFF.